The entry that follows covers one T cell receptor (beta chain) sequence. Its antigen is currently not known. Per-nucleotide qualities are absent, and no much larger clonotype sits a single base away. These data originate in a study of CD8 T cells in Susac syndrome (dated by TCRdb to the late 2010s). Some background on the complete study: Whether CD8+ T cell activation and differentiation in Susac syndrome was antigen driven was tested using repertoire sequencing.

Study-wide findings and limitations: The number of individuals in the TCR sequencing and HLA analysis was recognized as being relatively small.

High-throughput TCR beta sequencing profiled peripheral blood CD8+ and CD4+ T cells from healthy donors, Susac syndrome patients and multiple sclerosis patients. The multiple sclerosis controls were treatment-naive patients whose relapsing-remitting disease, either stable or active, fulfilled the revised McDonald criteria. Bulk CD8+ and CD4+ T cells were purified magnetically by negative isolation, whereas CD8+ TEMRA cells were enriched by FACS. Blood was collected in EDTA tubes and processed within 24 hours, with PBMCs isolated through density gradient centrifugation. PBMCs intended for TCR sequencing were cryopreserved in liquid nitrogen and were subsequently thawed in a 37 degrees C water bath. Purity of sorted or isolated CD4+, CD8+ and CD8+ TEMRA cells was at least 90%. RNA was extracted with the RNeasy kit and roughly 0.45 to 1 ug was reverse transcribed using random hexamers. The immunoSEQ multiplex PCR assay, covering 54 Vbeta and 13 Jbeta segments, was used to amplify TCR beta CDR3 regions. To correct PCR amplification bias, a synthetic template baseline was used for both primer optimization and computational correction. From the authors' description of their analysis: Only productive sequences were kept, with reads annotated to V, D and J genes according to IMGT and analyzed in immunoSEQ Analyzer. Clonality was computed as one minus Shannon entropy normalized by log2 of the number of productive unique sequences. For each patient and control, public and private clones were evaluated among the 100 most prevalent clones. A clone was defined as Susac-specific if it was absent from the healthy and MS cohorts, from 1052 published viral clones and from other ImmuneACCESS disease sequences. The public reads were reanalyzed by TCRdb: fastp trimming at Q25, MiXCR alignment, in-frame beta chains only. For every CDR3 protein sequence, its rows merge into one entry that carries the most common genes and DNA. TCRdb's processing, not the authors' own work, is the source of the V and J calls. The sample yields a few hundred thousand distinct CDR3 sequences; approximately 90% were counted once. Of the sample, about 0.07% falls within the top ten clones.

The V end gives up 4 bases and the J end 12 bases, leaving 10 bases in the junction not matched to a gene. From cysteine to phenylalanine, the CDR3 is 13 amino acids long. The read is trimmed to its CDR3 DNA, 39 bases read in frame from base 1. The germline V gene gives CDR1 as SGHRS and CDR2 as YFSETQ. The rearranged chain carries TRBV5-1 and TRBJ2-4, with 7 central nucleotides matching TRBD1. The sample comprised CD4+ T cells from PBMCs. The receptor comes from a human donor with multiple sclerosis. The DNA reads TGCGCCAGCAGCCTCCGCGGACAGGAAAATCAGTACTTC. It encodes CASSLRGQENQYF.